This T cell receptor beta chain comes out of a study of beta chain features in type 1 diabetes. Regarding the study as a whole: Patients with Type 1 diabetes showed moderately but significantly shorter TCRB CDR3s in all four CD4+ subsets.

After removal of 3 bases from V and 1 base from J, the junction contained 6 bases not matched to a gene. The CDR3 covers 16 residues. Germline V gene sequence: CDR1 KGHSH, CDR2 LQKENI. The sample holds a few counts of this clone. Its antigen is unknown. Of the isolated RNA, all was reverse transcribed, and so the sequenced material was expressed TCRB transcripts. Profiling relied on immunoSEQ multiplex PCR, and the TCRdb table lists in-frame clones only, not all of them. The sample has about 650,000 clones; around 11% are singletons. The V and J genes are TRBV18 and TRBJ2-3, with TRBD2 matching 8 bases. Specimen: naive CD4+ T cells from blood. The origin of this receptor is a young man with type 1 diabetes. CDR3 sequence (DNA): TGTGCCAGCTCACCCCTTGAGCGGGGGCGCACAGATACGCAGTATTTT. Translation: CASSPLERGRTDTQYF.